The 4 T cell receptor beta chains below come from one sample, sequenced in a study of beta chain features in type 1 diabetes. The whole isolated RNA underwent reverse transcription, so sequencing captured expressed TCRB transcripts. Method: immunoSEQ multiplex PCR; TCRdb's copy keeps in-frame clones and lacks some. The sample consists of fewer than 550,000 clones, around 10% of them appearing once. Input material: naive CD4+ T cells from blood. The receptors shown here come from a woman between 18 and 29 years old in good health.

The V gene is TRBV29-1, the J gene TRBJ1-2; no clear D. The CDR3 is 12 amino acids. Germline V CDR1 and CDR2: SQVTM, ANQGSEA. V was pared by 7 bases and J by 8 bases, with 17 bases between. CDR3 DNA sequence: TGCAGCGCTACGGACGCCGCCGACGGCTACACCTTC. Its translation is CSATDAADGYTF.

The rearrangement joins TRBV19 to TRBJ2-1; D unresolved. CDR1 LNHDA and CDR2 SQIVND come from the germline V gene (reference sequence). The V and J ends lost 5 bases and 5 bases respectively, with 10 bases between them. The CDR3 sequence is 13 residues long. The CDR3 coding sequence is TGTGCCAGTAGTCCCCTAAGTAACAATGAGCAGTTCTTC. This translates into CASSPLSNNEQFF.

This clone showed up just a few times. J is TRBJ2-5 and V is TRBV7-3, with 9 bases fitting TRBD1. Germline V lookup: CDR1 SGHTA, CDR2 FQGTGA. Losses at the gene ends were 4 bases for V and 5 bases for J; bases not matched to a gene: 5. The CDR3 runs 14 residues. The CDR3 spells CASSSTGGRETQYF. As DNA, the CDR3 is TGTGCCAGCAGCTCAACAGGGGGCCGTGAGACCCAGTACTTC.

V usage is TRBV5-4 and J usage is TRBJ2-5; no clear D. The germline V gene has CDR1 SGHNT and CDR2 YYREEE (reference sequence). Trimming stripped 2 bases from V and 3 bases from J, with 8 bases between. The CDR3 has 13 residues. The CDR3 loop is CASSFSREETQYF. CDR3 in DNA: TGTGCCAGCAGCTTTAGCAGAGAAGAGACCCAGTACTTC. Together with reference TRBV5-4 and TRBJ2-5, the CDR3 gives the full variable domain: ETGVTQSPTHLIKTRGQQVTLRCSSQSGHNTVSWYQQALGQGPQFIFQYYREEENGRGNFPPRFSGLQFPNYSSELNVNALELDDSALYLCASSFSREETQYFGPGTRLLVL.